This paragraph reports one TCR beta chain. Its specificity is unknown. The data were taken from a study of vaccination and CD4 T cells after COVID-19. Described treatment: approximately nine-day PBMC culture with coronavirus spike peptide pools or control peptides (ViraFEST assay). Sequence data for DNA of cultured CD4+ T cells were generated by the Oncomine TCR Beta short-read assay. MiXCR, applied by TCRdb to the PCR reads, yields one record per CDR3 protein. Among 15,000 to 20,000 distinct CDR3 sequences listed, about three fifths were seen once. Germline-derived CDR1 and CDR2 are MRHNA and SNTAGT. The CDR3 extends over 17 amino acids. Trimming took 6 bases from V and 0 from J; bases not matched to a gene: 9.

V usage is TRBV6-4 and J usage is TRBJ1-5, with 9 bases identical to TRBD1. The source of this sequence is a human donor who had recovered from COVID-19. The sequencing input was CD4+ T cells from blood, cultured in vitro. Here the CDR3 reads CASSPGTGPYSNQPQHF. The CDR3, as DNA: TGTGCCAGCAGCCCCGGGACAGGGCCTTATAGCAATCAGCCCCAGCATTTT.